This T cell receptor beta chain was sequenced in a study of identifying expanded T cells in peripheral blood (dated by TCRdb to between 2019 and 2020). Regarding the study in general: Separate aliquots of the same genomic DNA pool were sequenced to produce technical replicates, and four replicates were compared in pairs.

No immune events such as infections were documented for the healthy donors during the collection period. Time-dependent variance in a beta-binomial model of T-cell clone differential abundance was calibrated using healthy-donor blood repertoires as a training cohort. The training cohort included 10 or so healthy donors, of whom 3 were female and 7 were male. An age range of about 29 to 65 years, with an average of about 45 years, was recorded for the donors. Whole blood from each healthy donor was obtained from a commercial supplier and was collected at three time points around 15 days apart. Genomic DNA was extracted from unsorted whole blood for immunosequencing. Notes on this clone: Its target antigen remains unknown. Per-base quality was not reported, and no clone a single base away is much larger than it.

Broader findings and caveats from the paper: Between technical replicates the binomial model flagged 1 to 1.5 differentially abundant clones, whereas over around 2 weeks the binomial model flagged about 16.4 and over approximately four weeks approximately 20. The authors expected that over much longer intervals, such as months to years, biological variance in healthy repertoires might increase even further. Across all healthy-donor time intervals, the beta-binomial model significantly cut both the number of clones called differentially abundant and the false-positive rate. Variance in clone template counts between roughly 2-week samples significantly increased with total template count across all healthy donors.

The CDR3 starts with the cysteine, ends with the phenylalanine, and has 15 residues. Only the CDR3 DNA stays, 45 bases, in frame from base 1. V gives up 5 bases and J gives up 0 bases, and the segment between their germline ends measures 11 bases. The germline V gene sets CDR1 to SGHTA and CDR2 to FQGNSA. The immunoSEQ Assay, which relies on bias-controlled multiplex PCR amplification of genomic DNA, was used to profile TCRbeta CDR3 regions. In the authors' own workflow: The absolute abundance of each unique TCRbeta CDR3 region was quantified after sequences were collapsed and filtered. Differential abundance was tested with a binomial (Fisher-equivalent) model and with a beta-binomial model adding time-dependent variance fitted from healthy donors. Any clone with fewer than 5 combined templates was excluded, and a clone was called differentially abundant if its Benjamini-Hochberg FDR was below 0.01. Using the form v = (b*log(k)+a)^2, the beta-binomial variance was modeled as a function of the total template count across the two samples. TCRdb's version of the immuneACCESS table is confined to in-frame rearrangements and falls short of the full clone set. An unresolved V gene accounts for under half of the shortfall where checked; the remainder is of unknown origin. The V and J calls and clone size come from that table; D and trimming were worked out from the DNA. In all, the sample holds some 120,000 clones, and 84% of those were seen once. Clones ranked in the top ten supply 3% to 3.5% of the sample.

The sample taken for sequencing was blood. In this chain, TRBV7-2 is recombined with TRBJ2-1, and TRBD1 may be the D gene, going by 6 matching bases. This receptor was taken from a person aged 18 to 75 in good health. The CDR3 reads as follows: CASSPGVSSYNEQFF. The bases are TGTGCCAGCAGCCCAGGGGTTAGCTCCTACAATGAGCAGTTCTTC.